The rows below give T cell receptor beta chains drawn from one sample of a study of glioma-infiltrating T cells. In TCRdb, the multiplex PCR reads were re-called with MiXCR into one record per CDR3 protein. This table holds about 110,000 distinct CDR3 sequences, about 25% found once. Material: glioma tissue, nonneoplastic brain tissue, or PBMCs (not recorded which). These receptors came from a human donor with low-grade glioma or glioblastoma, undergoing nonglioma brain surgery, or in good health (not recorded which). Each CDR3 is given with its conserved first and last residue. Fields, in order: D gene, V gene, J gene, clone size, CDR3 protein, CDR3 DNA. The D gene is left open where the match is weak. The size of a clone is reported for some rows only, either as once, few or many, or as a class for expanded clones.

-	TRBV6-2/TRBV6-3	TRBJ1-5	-	CASSYSGSNPQHF	TGTGCCAGCAGTTACTCGGGAAGCAACCCCCAGCATTTT
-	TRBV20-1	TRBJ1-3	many	CSARPGSGNTIYF	TGCAGTGCTAGACCCGGAAGTGGAAACACCATATATTTT
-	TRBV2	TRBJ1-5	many	CASSDGGDNQPQHF	TGTGCCAGCAGTGACGGGGGGGACAATCAGCCCCAGCATTTT
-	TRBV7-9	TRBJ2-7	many	CASSRGHPEQYF	TGTGCCAGCAGCCGAGGGCACCCCGAGCAGTACTTC
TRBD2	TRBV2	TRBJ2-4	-	CASSAGVFTKNIQYF	TGTGCCAGCAGCGCGGGAGTATTCACCAAAAACATTCAGTACTTC
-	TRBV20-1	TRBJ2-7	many	CSAHRGYEQYF	TGCAGTGCCCATAGGGGTTACGAGCAGTACTTC
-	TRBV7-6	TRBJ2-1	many	CASSFGASGLPAVF	TGTGCCAGCAGCTTCGGCGCGTCCGGACTGCCCGCCGTCTTC
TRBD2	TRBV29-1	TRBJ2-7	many	CSGVGLAGYEQYF	TGCAGCGGGGTGGGACTAGCGGGATACGAGCAGTACTTC
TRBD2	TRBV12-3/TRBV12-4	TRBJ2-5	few	CASSLSGRRSETQYF	TGTGCCAGCAGTTTGAGCGGGAGAAGGTCGGAGACCCAGTACTTC
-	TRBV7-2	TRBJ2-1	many	CASSLRGRPSSYNEQFF	TGTGCCAGCAGCCTAAGAGGGCGGCCGAGCTCCTACAATGAGCAGTTCTTC
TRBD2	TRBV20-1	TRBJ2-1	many	CSAPRAGEGYNEQFF	TGCAGTGCTCCCCGTGCGGGAGAGGGGTACAATGAGCAGTTCTTC
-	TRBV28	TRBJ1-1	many	CASSLRQSHAFF	TGTGCCAGCAGTTTAAGACAGAGTCACGCTTTCTTT
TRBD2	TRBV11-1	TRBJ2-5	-	CASSFGTSGKETQYF	TGTGCCAGCAGCTTCGGGACTAGCGGAAAAGAGACCCAGTACTTC
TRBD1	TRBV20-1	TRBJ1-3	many	CSAREGTASGNTIYF	TGCAGTGCTAGAGAGGGGACAGCCTCTGGAAACACCATATATTTT
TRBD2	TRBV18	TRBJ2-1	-	CASSLIGLAGNEQFF	TGTGCCAGCTCACTGATAGGACTAGCGGGCAATGAGCAGTTCTTC
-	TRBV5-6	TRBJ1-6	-	CASSLGDWSYNSPLHF	TGTGCCAGCAGCTTGGGGGACTGGTCCTATAATTCACCCCTCCACTTT
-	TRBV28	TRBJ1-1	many	CASSLYSNTEAFF	TGTGCCAGCAGTTTATACAGCAACACTGAAGCTTTCTTT
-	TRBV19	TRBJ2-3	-	CASSIADPTDTQYF	TGTGCCAGTAGTATAGCGGATCCCACAGATACGCAGTATTTT
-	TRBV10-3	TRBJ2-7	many	CAISVGQTYEQYF	TGTGCCATCAGTGTAGGACAGACCTACGAGCAGTACTTC
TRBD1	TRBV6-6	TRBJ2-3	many	CASSYGQGAGTDTQYF	TGTGCCAGCAGTTACGGACAGGGGGCAGGCACAGATACGCAGTATTTT
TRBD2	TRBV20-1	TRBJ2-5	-	CSAGRYASGSQRTQYF	TGCAGTGCTGGCCGATACGCTAGCGGGAGCCAACGGACCCAGTACTTC
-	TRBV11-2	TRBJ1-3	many	CASSPHPGRDSGNTIYF	TGTGCCAGCAGCCCCCATCCAGGGAGGGACTCTGGAAACACCATATATTTT
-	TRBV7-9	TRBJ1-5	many	CASSFGRVGNQPQHF	TGTGCCAGCAGCTTCGGCAGGGTAGGCAATCAGCCCCAGCATTTT
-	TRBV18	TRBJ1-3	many	CASSPPRAGNTIYF	TGTGCCAGCTCACCACCCAGGGCTGGAAACACCATATATTTT
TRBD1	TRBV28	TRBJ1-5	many	CASSSSDRVDNQPQHF	TGTGCCAGCAGTTCGAGCGACAGGGTCGACAATCAGCCCCAGCATTTT
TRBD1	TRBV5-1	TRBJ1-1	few	CASSVTGADTEAFF	TGCGCCAGCAGCGTGACAGGGGCGGACACTGAAGCTTTCTTT
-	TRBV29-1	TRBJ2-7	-	CSVEGGSGYEQYF	TGCAGCGTTGAAGGTGGTAGCGGCTACGAGCAGTACTTC
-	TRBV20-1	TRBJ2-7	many	CSAAPSLWQFEQYF	TGCAGTGCTGCACCCAGCCTCTGGCAGTTCGAGCAGTACTTC
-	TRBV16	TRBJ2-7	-	CASSQRRVGLNEQYF	TGTGCCAGCAGCCAAAGGAGAGTAGGGCTCAACGAGCAGTACTTC
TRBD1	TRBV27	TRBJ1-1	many	CASTLRQGLAEAFF	TGTGCCAGCACCCTTAGACAGGGTCTGGCTGAAGCTTTCTTT
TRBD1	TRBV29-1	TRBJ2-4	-	CSVEFGTGGVIQYF	TGCAGCGTTGAATTTGGGACAGGGGGGGTCATTCAGTACTTC
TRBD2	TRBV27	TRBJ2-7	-	CASSLGEGYEQYF	TGTGCCAGCAGTTTGGGGGAGGGCTACGAGCAGTACTTC
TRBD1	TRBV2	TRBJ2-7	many	CASSRDRASYEQYF	TGTGCCAGCAGTCGGGACAGAGCCTCCTACGAGCAGTACTTC
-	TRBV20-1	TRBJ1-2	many	CSGSRAGLTRGYTF	TGCAGTGGCAGCCGCGCTGGCTTAACGCGGGGCTACACCTTC
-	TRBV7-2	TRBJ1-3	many	CASSLVRPSSGNTIYF	TGTGCCAGCAGCTTAGTCAGACCCAGCTCTGGAAACACCATATATTTT
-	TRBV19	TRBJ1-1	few	CASSIPGGGRTEAFF	TGTGCCAGTAGTATTCCTGGCGGAGGGAGGACTGAAGCTTTCTTT
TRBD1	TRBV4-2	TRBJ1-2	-	CASSFGQGRNGYTF	TGTGCCAGCAGTTTTGGACAGGGACGGAATGGCTACACCTTC
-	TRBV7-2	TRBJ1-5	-	CARNLVWNSLGSNQPQHF	TGTGCCCGCAACTTGGTATGGAACAGTCTTGGGAGCAATCAACCCCAGCATTTT
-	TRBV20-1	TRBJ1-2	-	CSASRDYVYTF	TGCAGTGCTAGTCGGGACTATGTCTACACCTTC
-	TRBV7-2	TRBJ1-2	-	CASSSIQVGYGYNF	TGTGCCAGCAGCTCAATTCAAGTGGGGTACGGCTACAACTTC
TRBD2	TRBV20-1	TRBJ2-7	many	CSAPTSGRYEQYF	TGCAGTGCCCCGACTAGCGGGAGGTACGAGCAGTACTTC
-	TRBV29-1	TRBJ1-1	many	CSVSTTAEAFF	TGCAGCGTTTCCACGACAGCTGAAGCTTTCTTT
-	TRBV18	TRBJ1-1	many	CASSPTMNTEAFF	TGTGCCAGCTCACCAACTATGAACACTGAAGCTTTCTTT
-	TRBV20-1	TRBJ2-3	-	CSALRGGRTDRQYF	TGCAGTGCCCTTCGCGGGGGCCGCACAGATAGGCAGTACTTT
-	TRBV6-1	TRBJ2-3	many	CASGSARLFTDTQYF	TGTGCCAGCGGAAGCGCCCGCCTTTTCACAGATACGCAGTATTTT
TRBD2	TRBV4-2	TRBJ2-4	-	CASSQASGLAENIQYF	TGTGCCAGCAGCCAAGCTTCGGGACTAGCGGAAAACATTCAGTACTTT
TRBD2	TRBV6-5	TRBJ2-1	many	CASSYSTSGSNEQFF	TGTGCCAGCAGTTACTCGACTAGCGGGAGCAATGAGCAGTTCTTC
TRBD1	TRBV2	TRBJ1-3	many	CANNRDRVSGNTIYF	TGTGCCAACAACCGGGACAGGGTTTCTGGAAACACCATATATTTT
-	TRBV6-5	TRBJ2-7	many	CASSYSRMEVAYEQYF	TGTGCCAGCAGTTACTCGAGAATGGAGGTCGCCTACGAGCAGTACTTC
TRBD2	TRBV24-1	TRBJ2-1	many	CATGTSGYYNEQFF	TGTGCCACAGGTACTAGCGGATATTACAATGAGCAGTTCTTC
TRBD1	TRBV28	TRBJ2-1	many	CAILSGTGASDEQFF	TGTGCCATCTTGTCCGGGACAGGGGCGAGTGATGAGCAGTTCTTC
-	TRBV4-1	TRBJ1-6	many	CASSQGETANSPLHF	TGCGCCAGCAGCCAAGGTGAGACAGCAAATTCACCCCTCCACTTT
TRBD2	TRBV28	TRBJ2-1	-	CVSSSLGGSAYNEQFF	TGTGTTAGCAGTTCTTTGGGGGGGAGTGCCTACAATGAGCAGTTCTTC